This TCR beta chain is from a study of vaccination effects on CD4 cells after COVID-19. Overall study findings and caveats: Substantial clonal contraction characterized both infection- and vaccine-induced clones late after vaccination.

On this clone itself: What it binds is unknown.

Sequencing was performed with immunoSEQ multiplex PCR; in TCRdb, only in-frame clones are kept and a portion is missing. The table records 50,000 or so clones, roughly 79% of them present only once. The CDR3 runs 16 residues. The V gene lost 4 bases and the J gene lost 0 bases, with 15 bases spanning the gap. CDR1 MNHNS and CDR2 SASEGT come from the germline V gene. The ViraFEST assay expanded antigen-specific CD4+ T cells with viral peptide pools before sequencing. Researchers isolated CD4+ T cells once 9 to 11 days of culture had elapsed. Vaccine recipients, nucleocapsid antibody negative, had no prior SARS-CoV-2 infection. Supplemented with about 10 IU/ml IL-2 and roughly 10 ug/ml peptides, around 2 million PBMC per well were kept in culture. The authors replaced half the medium with IL-2 medium on days 3 and 7.

The clonotype comes from a human donor who received a COVID-19 vaccine. The material was CD4+ T cells from PBMCs cultured with HCoV-OC43 spike peptides, obtained before COVID-19 vaccination. Subset meaning: HCoV-OC43 spike overlapping peptide pool stimulation. The genes are TRBV6-1 and TRBJ1-2, with D possibly TRBD1 on 5 matching bases. The CDR3 nucleotides are TGTGCCAGCAGTGCGGCAAGCGGGACTTCTAACTATGGCTACACCTTC. Translated, it gives CASSAASGTSNYGYTF.